The rows below give T cell receptor beta chains drawn from one sample of a study of regulatory T cells in long-lasting Graves disease. TCRdb ran MiXCR on the multiplex PCR reads and lists one entry per CDR3 protein. This sample has over 500,000 distinct CDR3 sequences, with more than 15% found just once. These data were also reused for a study on T cells in Graves' hyperthyroidism and ophthalmopathy.

Sequenced here: peripheral blood mononuclear cells (PBMCs), sampled at new diagnosis, from a patient treated with antithyroid drugs. The receptor set was obtained from a man between 18 and 35 years old with Graves disease. Each CDR3 is given with its conserved first and last residue. D genes are given only for firm matches. A row's size may be missing; if present it is once, few, many or a size class.

J | V | size | D | CDR3 | DNA
TRBJ2-3 | TRBV19 | many | TRBD2 | CASSNRGTSGSTDTQYF | TGTGCCAGTAGTAATCGAGGGACTAGCGGATCCACAGATACGCAGTATTTT
TRBJ1-1 | TRBV25-1 | few | NA | CASSERGSTEAFF | TGTGCCAGCAGTGAACGGGGGTCGACTGAAGCTTTCTTT
TRBJ2-1 | TRBV30 | NA | TRBD2 | CAWSPSGRFGYNEQFF | TGTGCCTGGAGTCCTAGCGGGAGATTTGGCTACAATGAGCAGTTCTTC
TRBJ2-3 | TRBV30 | few | TRBD2 | CAWSSGRLAGVGLGTDTQYF | TGTGCCTGGAGTAGTGGAAGGCTAGCGGGAGTTGGTCTGGGCACAGATACGCAGTATTTT
TRBJ1-1 | TRBV27 | many | NA | CASSLTPGSVAFF | TGTGCCAGCAGTCTTACACCGGGGAGCGTCGCTTTCTTT
TRBJ2-1 | TRBV12-3/TRBV12-4 | many | NA | CASSLAGSIEQFF | TGTGCCAGCAGTTTAGCGGGGTCAATTGAGCAGTTCTTC
TRBJ2-5 | TRBV11-2 | many | TRBD2 | CASSPPGLGETQYF | TGTGCCAGCAGCCCCCCGGGACTAGGGGAGACCCAGTACTTC
TRBJ2-7 | TRBV5-6 | many | TRBD2 | CASSRLAGGSYEQYF | TGTGCCAGCAGCCGACTAGCGGGAGGGTCCTACGAGCAGTACTTC
TRBJ2-7 | TRBV4-1 | NA | TRBD2 | CASSHAGLAGVYEQYF | TGCGCCAGCAGCCATGCCGGACTAGCGGGAGTGTACGAGCAGTACTTC
TRBJ2-7 | TRBV6-1 | NA | TRBD2 | CASSSGMSSYEQYF | TGTGCCAGCAGTAGCGGGATGAGTAGTTACGAGCAGTACTTC
TRBJ1-6 | TRBV20-1 | NA | NA | CSARPRDRDYNSPLHF | TGCAGTGCTAGGCCCCGGGACCGGGACTATAATTCACCCCTCCACTTT
TRBJ2-3 | TRBV30 | NA | NA | CAWRQGVPTDTQYF | TGTGCCTGGAGACAGGGAGTCCCCACAGATACGCAGTATTTT
TRBJ1-3 | TRBV5-5 | NA | NA | CASSLQPPSSGNTIYF | TGTGCCAGCAGCTTGCAACCCCCGAGCTCTGGAAACACCATATATTTT
TRBJ1-5 | TRBV6-1 | few | TRBD1 | CASGSTGARQPQHF | TGTGCCAGCGGCTCCACAGGGGCCCGGCAGCCCCAGCATTTT
TRBJ2-7 | TRBV28 | many | NA | CASSFPSVEQYF | TGTGCCAGCAGTTTCCCCTCCGTTGAGCAGTACTTC
TRBJ2-3 | TRBV6-1 | many | NA | CASSEQRGTDTQYF | TGTGCCAGCAGCGAACAGAGGGGCACAGATACGCAGTATTTT
TRBJ2-1 | TRBV30 | many | NA | CAWSSINEQFF | TGTGCCTGGAGCAGTATCAATGAGCAGTTCTTC
TRBJ2-7 | TRBV29-1 | few | NA | CSVGAARDGKSYEQYF | TGCAGCGTTGGGGCAGCCCGGGACGGGAAAAGCTACGAGCAGTACTTC
TRBJ1-5 | TRBV20-1 | few | NA | CSARDWTAANQPQHF | TGCAGTGCTAGAGATTGGACGGCCGCGAATCAGCCCCAGCATTTT
TRBJ2-1 | TRBV20-1 | few | TRBD2 | CSATVPVSGRGMFF | TGCAGTGCTACGGTCCCCGTTAGCGGGAGGGGAATGTTCTTC
TRBJ2-5 | TRBV29-1 | many | NA | CSAGQQETQYF | TGCAGCGCCGGACAGCAAGAGACCCAGTACTTC
TRBJ1-3 | TRBV6-1 | NA | TRBD1 | CASSPTGIEGNTIYF | TGTGCCAGCAGTCCGACAGGGATCGAGGGAAACACCATATATTTT
TRBJ1-5 | TRBV12-5 | many | NA | CASGLRRNQPQHF | TGTGCTAGTGGTTTACGCCGCAATCAGCCCCAGCATTTT
TRBJ2-1 | TRBV7-8 | many | TRBD2 | CASSFPFSGSYNEQFF | TGTGCCAGCAGCTTCCCCTTTAGCGGGTCCTACAATGAGCAGTTCTTC
TRBJ2-3 | TRBV19 | few | NA | CASRHVLWDDSANTDTQYF | TGTGCCAGTAGACACGTGTTATGGGACGACTCAGCCAACACAGATACGCAGTATTTT
TRBJ2-1 | TRBV6-2/TRBV6-3 | few | TRBD2 | CASSYSTSAFYNEQFF | TGTGCCAGCAGTTACTCGACTAGCGCTTTCTACAATGAGCAGTTCTTC
TRBJ2-5 | TRBV15 | few | NA | CATSLQGQETQYF | TGTGCCACCAGCCTGCAGGGACAAGAGACCCAGTACTTC
TRBJ2-3 | TRBV6-2/TRBV6-3 | many | NA | CASSYNWRDPDTQYF | TGTGCCAGCAGTTACAACTGGAGGGACCCAGATACGCAGTATTTT
TRBJ1-2 | TRBV19 | NA | NA | CALGGGSYGYTF | TGTGCCCTCGGAGGGGGGAGCTATGGCTACACCTTC
TRBJ1-1 | TRBV28 | many | NA | CASSSGGVDTEAFF | TGTGCCAGCAGTTCCGGGGGAGTTGACACTGAAGCTTTCTTT
TRBJ1-6 | TRBV3-1 | few | NA | CASSPRGDNSPLHF | TGTGCCAGCAGCCCAAGGGGGGATAATTCACCCCTCCACTTT
TRBJ1-4 | TRBV19 | NA | TRBD1 | CASSSPRGQGREKLFF | TGTGCCAGTAGTTCCCCCAGGGGACAGGGGCGAGAAAAACTGTTTTTT
TRBJ2-7 | TRBV18 | many | NA | CASSPGPRDEQYF | TGTGCCAGCTCACCGGGACCAAGGGACGAGCAGTACTTC
TRBJ2-7 | TRBV6-4 | many | TRBD1 | CASSYGTGPYEQYF | TGTGCCAGCAGTTACGGGACAGGACCCTACGAGCAGTACTTC
TRBJ1-2 | TRBV7-9 | NA | NA | CASSLKVAYGYTF | TGTGCCAGCAGCTTAAAGGTGGCCTATGGCTACACCTTC
TRBJ2-2 | TRBV7-2 | many | TRBD2 | CASSSRHSSGSGTGELFF | TGTGCCAGCAGCTCCAGGCACTCTAGCGGGAGTGGCACCGGGGAGCTGTTTTTT
TRBJ1-1 | TRBV20-1 | many | NA | CSARDPRGTEAFF | TGCAGTGCTAGAGATCCTCGGGGCACTGAAGCTTTCTTT
TRBJ1-5 | TRBV29-1 | many | NA | CSVDGGLDGADNQPQHF | TGCAGCGTTGACGGGGGATTAGACGGGGCAGACAATCAGCCCCAGCATTTT
TRBJ1-5 | TRBV28 | few | TRBD1 | CASSLSGTGVQPQHF | TGTGCCAGCAGTTTATCGGGGACAGGGGTTCAGCCCCAGCATTTT
TRBJ2-7 | TRBV6-2/TRBV6-3 | many | NA | CASSGWTASSYEQYF | TGTGCCAGCAGTGGTTGGACAGCCAGCTCCTACGAGCAGTACTTC
TRBJ2-1 | TRBV19 | few | TRBD2 | CASSMTSGRSSYNEQFF | TGTGCCAGTAGTATGACTAGCGGGCGCAGCTCCTACAATGAGCAGTTCTTC
TRBJ2-7 | TRBV15 | many | TRBD1 | CATSQGVANEQYF | TGTGCCACCAGCCAGGGGGTTGCGAACGAGCAGTACTTC